Described below is a single T cell receptor (beta chain) sequence and its context. The source of the sample is a study of blood T cell repertoires in COVID-19. Study background: From the United States, Italy and Spain came samples of acute and convalescent COVID-19. The cDNA or gDNA used as material had been derived from T cells, B-cell-depleted T cells, or PBMCs.

In the original processing: Nucleated cell number was recorded as an estimate derived from reference gene primer amplification. Here immunoSEQ multiplex PCR was the method, and the copy in TCRdb shows in-frame clones only, minus some. D and trimming come from the DNA, and the V and J calls and clone size come from that table. The profile covers more than 35,000 clones, with approximately 78% appearing a single time and roughly 17% taken by the ten largest. The germline V gene has CDR1 MNHEY and CDR2 SVGEGT. The V end lost 5 bases, the J end lost 0 bases, and 17 bases lay between the germline ends. There are 17 residues in the CDR3.

V is TRBV6-2 or TRBV6-3 and J is TRBJ1-5; D is undetermined. This TCR was recovered from a man in his 70s with acute or convalescent COVID-19. Sequencing was performed on peripheral blood. CDR3 sequence: CASSRGQPHPSNQPQHF. The CDR3 DNA reads as TGTGCCAGCAGTCGCGGGCAGCCCCACCCTAGCAATCAGCCCCAGCATTTT.